In this sample, the clone carrying this T cell receptor (beta chain) turned up a few times. Its matching antigen is unknown. The sample belongs to a study of CD8 T cells in ankylosing spondylitis. Findings and caveats of the study: A TCR beta motif of eight highly homologous variants appeared characteristic of ankylosing spondylitis blood.

In TCRdb, the 5' RACE reads were re-called with MiXCR into one record per CDR3 protein. This sample has around 890,000 distinct CDR3 sequences, with approximately 10% found just once. V trimming: 0 bases; J trimming: 2 bases; junction bases outside the gene matches: 9. The CDR3 is 17 residues long. Germline V lookup: CDR1 LGHDT, CDR2 YNNKEL (reference sequence). The V and J genes are TRBV3-1 and TRBJ2-7; 8 bases match TRBD1. The sequenced sample consisted of blood, either unsorted or a sorted T cell fraction (not recorded which). The receptor comes from a male donor with ankylosing spondylitis. This CDR3 is CASSQENSWDRTYEQYF. The CDR3 DNA sequence: TGTGCCAGCAGCCAAGAGAATAGCTGGGACAGGACCTACGAGCAGTACTTC.